This TCR beta chain was captured in a study of tumor-infiltrating lymphocytes in primary liver carcinoma. For the study at large: The five patients, who were men and women, ranged in age from 30 to 69 years. Roughly 3.5 to 8 million productive TCRbeta reads were obtained per sample, with similar numbers across tissue types. Study-level points and caveats: Tumors reached a significantly greater top-250-clone fraction than blood did (p = 0.039).

Notes on this clonotype: The antigen is unknown.

A constant-region primer served to make TCR beta cDNA from around 540 ng total RNA. Slightly modified ARM-PCR with three nested multiplex PCR rounds yielded TCR beta libraries. Each of the first two PCR rounds ran approximately 11 cycles with TRBV1-TRBV30 forward and C-beta reverse primers. TCRdb processed the multiplex PCR reads anew with MiXCR; each CDR3 protein has one entry. The sample consists of approximately 300,000 distinct CDR3 sequences, over 55% of them appearing once. RNA isolated from unsorted whole blood supplied the blood RNA, with germline DNA also extracted. These patients lived with chronic HBV infection and had never been treated. Germline V gives CDR1 SGHNT, CDR2 YYREEE (reference sequence). V was clipped by 3 bases and J by 3 bases; unmatched bases: 6. CDR3 length equals 14 residues.

The TCR comes from a man aged 35-49 years with primary liver carcinoma and hepatitis B virus infection. The chain combines TRBV5-4 with TRBJ2-7, with 7 bases lining up with TRBD2. The sequencing input was peripheral blood. The CDR3 region is CASSWGGVFYEQYF. CDR3 DNA: TGTGCCAGCAGCTGGGGGGGGGTTTTCTACGAGCAGTACTTC.